Shown below are 13 T cell receptor beta chains from a single sample sequenced in a study of identical twins. In TCRdb, the 5' RACE reads were re-called with MiXCR into one record per CDR3 protein. The sample yields about 200,000 distinct CDR3 sequences, roughly a tenth seen once. What was sequenced was memory (CD45RO+) T cells sorted from blood. These receptors all stem from a woman younger than 35 in good health.

In this sample, this clonotype turned up many times. The chain combines TRBV4-3 with TRBJ2-3, with no clear D. The CDR3 sequence is 17 residues long. Germline CDR1 LGHNA, CDR2 YSLEER. V was pared by 0 bases and J by 2 bases, with 15 bases between. DNA of the CDR3: TGCGCCAGCAGCCAAGACGCCCAGAACACAATCACAGATACGCAGTATTTT. Translating gives CASSQDAQNTITDTQYF.

The table lists this clonotype with a few counts. The chain links TRBV7-8 to TRBJ1-1; tentatively, D is TRBD1 (6 bases). Per germline, CDR1 SGHVS and CDR2 FQNEAQ. CDR3 length: 13 amino acids. Trimming pared 5 bases from V and 3 bases from J, leaving 10 bases between. The CDR3 DNA follows: TGTGCCAGCAGCAGGGGGAGGGACACTGAAGCTTTCTTT. Translated: CASSRGRDTEAFF.

This clonotype was detected many times. V gene TRBV12-3 or TRBV12-4 combines with J gene TRBJ1-1; D might be TRBD1 (5 bases). The CDR3 has 15 residues. V was shortened by 7 bases and J by 1 base, with 16 bases between the two germline ends. In nucleotides, the CDR3 is TGTGCCAGCACCCAGTCTGGGGCAGGGAACACTGAAGCTTTCTTT. Its translation: CASTQSGAGNTEAFF.

V usage is TRBV12-3 or TRBV12-4 and J usage is TRBJ1-5; no definite D call. The germline V and J ends were trimmed by 5 bases and 0 bases, with 8 bases remaining between them. CDR3 length equals 14 residues. The CDR3 bases are TGTGCCAGCAGTCGCCGGAATAGCAATCAGCCCCAGCATTTT. Protein: CASSRRNSNQPQHF.

The sample holds a few counts of this clonotype. V usage is TRBV20-1 and J usage is TRBJ2-3, with a tentative D call TRBD2 (5 bases). The ends were cut back, 8 bases at V and 0 bases at J, with 12 bases in the middle. Germline V gene sequence: CDR1 DFQATT, CDR2 SNEGSKA (reference sequence). The CDR3 totals 13 residues. DNA for the CDR3: TGCAGTTCCCGACTACCTAGCACAGATACGCAGTATTTT. Translated: CSSRLPSTDTQYF.

The chain carries TRBV7-2 and TRBJ2-3; the D is unclear. Germline CDR1 and CDR2: SGHTA and FQGNSA. CDR3 length: 16 residues. Trimming stripped 5 bases from V and 1 base from J, with 16 bases between. The CDR3 DNA is TGTGCCAGCAGCCTCCTGGGGATAGGAGGCACAGATACGCAGTATTTT. Translation: CASSLLGIGGTDTQYF.

The chain has TRBV6-2 or TRBV6-3 and TRBJ2-3; possible D gene TRBD2, 6 bases. Per germline, CDR1 MNHEY and CDR2 SVGEGT. The CDR3 spans 15 residues. Trimming took off 0 bases at V and 3 bases at J, with 10 bases between the two ends. In DNA, the CDR3 is TGTGCCAGCAGTTACTCGAGTCGGGAGACAGATACGCAGTATTTT. It is translated as CASSYSSRETDTQYF.

The rearrangement uses TRBV4-2 and TRBJ1-2; D is unresolved. CDR3 length: 16 amino acids. V shed 3 bases and J shed 2 bases, with 16 bases lying between them. Germline-derived CDR1 and CDR2 are LGHNA and YNFKEQ. CDR3 coding DNA: TGTGCCAGCAGCCACCTGGAACGAGGATACAACTATGGCTACACCTTC. This gives the protein CASSHLERGYNYGYTF.

This clonotype has a handful of counts. The CDR3 DNA is TGTGCCAGCAAACCGTTGCAGGGTATAGTCGGCTACACCTTC. Its protein product is CASKPLQGIVGYTF. The V gene is TRBV12-3 or TRBV12-4, the J gene TRBJ1-2; a possible D gene is TRBD1 (5 bases). Deletions cut 7 bases from V and 8 bases from J, with 20 bases between. This CDR3 has 14 residues.

V is TRBV29-1 and J is TRBJ2-7, with D possibly TRBD2 on 6 matching bases. Trimming took off 6 bases at V and 0 bases at J, with 15 bases between the two ends. Germline CDR1 and CDR2: SQVTM and ANQGSEA. The CDR3 loop spans 14 amino acids. CDR3 amino acids: CSVRTAGRSYEQYF. As DNA, the CDR3 is TGCAGCGTCCGTACGGCGGGGCGCTCCTACGAGCAGTACTTC.

This clonotype was seen more than once but under ten times. V and J are TRBV5-5 and TRBJ2-2; D gene unclear. Germline V gene lookup returns CDR1 SGHKS and CDR2 YYEKEE (reference sequence). The CDR3 length is 14 residues. With 4 bases removed from V and 4 bases from J, the gap between germline ends came to 11 bases. The CDR3 loop reads CASSPGYPTGELFF. Written as DNA, the CDR3 is TGTGCCAGCAGCCCCGGGTATCCCACCGGGGAGCTGTTTTTT. Filled out from reference TRBV5-5 and TRBJ2-2, the complete variable domain reads DAGVTQSPTHLIKTRGQQVTLRCSPISGHKSVSWYQQVLGQGPQFIFQYYEKEERGRGNFPDRFSARQFPNYSSELNVNALLLGDSALYLCASSPGYPTGELFFGEGSRLTVL.

This clonotype was counted only a few times. This rearrangement joins TRBV5-1 to TRBJ2-7; maybe TRBD1 (5 bases). The germline CDR1 and CDR2 sequences are SGHRS and YFSETQ. The germline V and J ends were trimmed by 4 bases and 6 bases, with 17 bases remaining between them. The CDR3 is 14 amino acids. The CDR3 loop reads CASSLGQFYGEQYF. For the CDR3, the DNA is TGCGCCAGCAGCCTAGGACAATTCTACGGCGAGCAGTACTTC.

The V and J genes are TRBV7-2 and TRBJ2-5, with 8 bases lining up with TRBD2. In germline, CDR1 is SGHTA, CDR2 FQGNSA. The CDR3 is made up of 15 amino acids. V gave up 3 bases and J gave up 5 bases; unmatched junction bases: 8. The CDR3 DNA is TGTGCCAGCAGCTTGAGCGGGGGCAGTGAGGAGACCCAGTACTTC. It specifies CASSLSGGSEETQYF. The variable domain in full, completed from reference TRBV7-2 and TRBJ2-5, reads GAGVSQSPSNKVTEKGKDVELRCDPISGHTALYWYRQSLGQGLEFLIYFQGNSAPDKSGLPSDRFSAERTGGSVSTLTIQRTQQEDSAVYLCASSLSGGSEETQYFGPGTRLLVL.